Below are 27 T cell receptor beta chains sequenced from a single sample in a study of shared clonotypes between healthy human individuals. Naive CD8 cells were CD45RO-negative, positively selected for CCR7, excluding terminally differentiated effector memory CD45RA+ cells. Produced via immunoSEQ multiplex PCR; TCRdb's table is partial and in-frame only. The sample has 1.5 million to 2.5 million clones, approximately 94% seen once. Sequenced sample: naive CD8+ T cells sorted from blood. These receptor sequences come from a young man in good health.

The chain employs TRBV19 and TRBJ2-5; tentatively, D is TRBD1 or TRBD2 (6 bases each). This CDR3 contains 13 residues. Trimming removed 5 bases at V and 4 bases at J, with 11 bases between. Germline CDR1 reads LNHDA; CDR2 reads SQIVND (reference sequence). The CDR3, as DNA: TGTGCCAGTAGTGTCGGGGGCCCAGAGACCCAGTACTTC. Protein: CASSVGGPETQYF.

The rearrangement links TRBV6-1 to TRBJ2-3; 8 bases are shared with TRBD1. Germline loops: CDR1 MNHNS, CDR2 SASEGT. The J segment lost 6 bases and the V segment lost 3 bases, leaving 2 bases of the junction unmatched. The length of the CDR3 is 13 residues. The CDR3: CASSDGQGDTQYF. The CDR3 region has the DNA TGTGCCAGCAGTGATGGACAGGGCGATACGCAGTATTTT.

This chain links TRBV7-3 with TRBJ2-5; D might be TRBD1 (5 bases). Germline lookup yields CDR1 SGHTA and CDR2 FQGTGA. V lost 5 bases and J lost 4, with 11 bases in between. This CDR3 has 13 amino acids. DNA of the CDR3: TGTGCCAGCAGCCTGGACATTTCAGAGACCCAGTACTTC. Amino acids: CASSLDISETQYF.

The chain combines TRBV14 with TRBJ2-7, with D possibly called TRBD1 or TRBD2 (5 bases each). This CDR3 is 15 amino acids long. The ends were cut back, 1 base at V and 2 bases at J, with 12 bases in the middle. CDR1 SGHDN and CDR2 FVKESK come from the germline V gene. The CDR3 coding sequence is TGTGCCAGCAGCCAAGGAGGGGAATGGCCCTACGAGCAGTACTTC. This sequence encodes CASSQGGEWPYEQYF.

This chain connects TRBV30 to TRBJ1-1; a possible D gene is TRBD1 (6 bases). Trimming cost V 4 bases and J 3 bases, with 12 bases left between them. The CDR3 consists of 13 residues. CDR1 and CDR2 (germline): GTSNPN, SVGIG (reference sequence). DNA for the CDR3: TGTGCCTGGACCAAGGGGGGGGACACTGAAGCTTTCTTT. Amino acids: CAWTKGGDTEAFF.

The CDR3 coding sequence is TGTGCCAGCATCACCCGGGGTGACGGGGGATCAACTAATGAAAAACTGTTTTTT. Amino acids: CASITRGDGGSTNEKLFF. This chain connects TRBV2 to TRBJ1-4; the D gene is possibly TRBD1 (5 bases). V was shortened by 7 bases and J by 0 bases, with 21 bases between the two germline ends. Germline V gives CDR1 SNHLY, CDR2 FYNNEI. The CDR3 totals 18 residues.

The chain links TRBV7-8 to TRBJ2-1, with 9 positions matching TRBD2. This CDR3 has 18 amino acids. J gave up 4 bases and V 2 bases, and 12 bases lay outside the gene matches. The germline V gene encodes CDR1 SGHVS and CDR2 FQNEAQ. The CDR3 nucleotides read TGTGCCAGCAGCTTAAGACTGATAGGGGCGGGAGGGTACAATGAGCAGTTCTTC. Translating it yields CASSLRLIGAGGYNEQFF.

V is TRBV10-3 and J is TRBJ1-5, with a tentative D call TRBD1 (6 bases). Trimming took off 4 bases at V and 11 bases at J, with 18 bases between the two ends. The CDR3 contains 14 residues. The germline gives CDR1 ENHRY, CDR2 SYGVKD. CDR3 DNA: TGTGCCATCAGTGGGGGGGCAGGGCAGGAGTCCCAGCATTTT. Its translation is CAISGGAGQESQHF.

The rearrangement links TRBV5-5 to TRBJ2-7, with TRBD1 matching over 8 bases. Germline CDR1 SGHKS, CDR2 YYEKEE (reference sequence). This CDR3 comprises 16 residues. Trimming cost V 4 bases and J 5 bases; bases outside gene matches: 14. DNA of the CDR3: TGTGCCAGCAGCAGCCCACTCGGACAGGGCGTCCACGAGCAGTACTTC. Encoded protein: CASSSPLGQGVHEQYF. Full variable domain (remainder filled in from reference TRBV5-5 and TRBJ2-7): DAGVTQSPTHLIKTRGQQVTLRCSPISGHKSVSWYQQVLGQGPQFIFQYYEKEERGRGNFPDRFSARQFPNYSSELNVNALLLGDSALYLCASSSPLGQGVHEQYFGPGTRLTVT.

The chain is built from TRBV27 and TRBJ1-1, with TRBD1 matching over 7 bases. Germline V gene data show CDR1 as MNHEY and CDR2 as SMNVEV (reference sequence). The CDR3 sequence is 14 residues long. Trimming at V came to 2 bases and at J to 7 bases, leaving 7 bases not matched to a gene. This chain's CDR3 is CASSLTGVTGEAFF. For the CDR3, the DNA is TGTGCCAGCAGTTTAACAGGGGTAACGGGTGAAGCTTTCTTT.

The rearrangement joins TRBV28 to TRBJ1-1; no reliable D call. The germline V and J ends were trimmed by 5 bases and 3 bases, with 4 bases remaining between them. There are 11 residues in the CDR3. Germline CDR1 is MDHEN and CDR2 is SYDVKM. The CDR3 DNA reads as TGTGCCAGCAGTGATTACACTGAAGCTTTCTTT. Amino acids: CASSDYTEAFF.

The chain is built from TRBV5-6 and TRBJ2-7, with TRBD2 identical over 8 bases. The CDR3 totals 14 residues. V lost 6 bases, J lost 1 base, and 6 bases stayed unmatched. Germline V gene data show CDR1 as SGHDT and CDR2 as YYEEEE. In nucleotides, the CDR3 is TGTGCCAGCACCGAAGCGGGGGAGTCCTACGAGCAGTACTTC. Its translation is CASTEAGESYEQYF. Together with reference TRBV5-6 and TRBJ2-7, the CDR3 gives the full variable domain: DAGVTQSPTHLIKTRGQQVTLRCSPKSGHDTVSWYQQALGQGPQFIFQYYEEEERQRGNFPDRFSGHQFPNYSSELNVNALLLGDSALYLCASTEAGESYEQYFGPGTRLTVT.

The chain links TRBV7-9 to TRBJ1-1; tentatively, D is TRBD1 (6 bases). This CDR3 has 15 residues. Germline V lookup: CDR1 SEHNR, CDR2 FQNEAQ (reference sequence). V lost 6 bases and J 1 base, leaving 15 bases between the germline ends. The CDR3 here is CASSSPGGANTEAFF. The DNA of the CDR3 is TGTGCCAGCAGTAGTCCCGGGGGGGCGAACACTGAAGCTTTCTTT.

V gene TRBV5-8 combines with J gene TRBJ1-1, with D unclear. This CDR3 is 12 amino acids long. V was clipped by 2 bases and J by 5 bases, with 7 bases between them. Germline CDR1 SGHTS, CDR2 YDEGEE. This chain's CDR3 is CASSFTETEAFF. The CDR3 DNA follows: TGTGCCAGCAGCTTTACAGAGACTGAAGCTTTCTTT.

The rearrangement joins TRBV2 to TRBJ2-7; D may match TRBD1 or TRBD2 (5 bases each). Germline values: CDR1 SNHLY, CDR2 FYNNEI. This CDR3 comprises 17 residues. With 6 bases removed from V and 5 bases from J, the gap between germline ends came to 26 bases. CDR3 coding DNA: TGTGCCAGCAGACCTCCCGGGGCCCCCTATTTAAGCGACGAGCAGTACTTC. This translates into CASRPPGAPYLSDEQYF.

The chain combines TRBV6-4 with TRBJ2-5; TRBD1 agrees at 8 bases. The DNA end lines up better with TRBJ2-7; the J call may be wrong. The germline V gene has CDR1 MRHNA and CDR2 SNTAGT. This CDR3 is built from 13 residues. CDR3 residues: CASTPDRAHEQYF. The CDR3 DNA is TGTGCCAGCACCCCGGACAGGGCCCACGAGCAGTACTTC.

The chain uses TRBV18 and TRBJ2-7, with TRBD1 matching over 9 bases. Germline assignment: CDR1 KGHSH and CDR2 LQKENI. V trimming: 2 bases; J trimming: 5 bases; junction bases outside the gene matches: 7. This CDR3 contains 15 residues. CDR3 amino acids: CASSPEGQGEDEQYF. The CDR3 DNA reads as TGTGCCAGCTCACCAGAGGGACAGGGAGAGGACGAGCAGTACTTC.

This chain links TRBV19 with TRBJ2-3; 12 bases match TRBD2. V lost 6 bases and J lost 4; bases outside the gene matches: 5. The germline gives CDR1 LNHDA, CDR2 SQIVND (reference sequence). The CDR3 spans 15 residues. The CDR3 DNA sequence: TGTGCCAGTAGCCGACTAGCGGGAGTAGCAGATACGCAGTATTTT. Its protein product is CASSRLAGVADTQYF.

This clone is a singleton in its sample. V usage is TRBV29-1 and J usage is TRBJ2-3; 7 bases are shared with TRBD2. This CDR3 has 14 residues. CDR1 and CDR2 from the germline V gene are SQVTM and ANQGSEA. V trimming: 6 bases; J trimming: 1 base; junction bases outside the gene matches: 7. CDR3 DNA: TGCAGCGTACCCGGGGGGTGGGGCACAGATACGCAGTATTTT. Translating gives CSVPGGWGTDTQYF.

J is TRBJ1-2 and V is TRBV6-5; TRBD1 matches 7 bases. Per the germline V gene, CDR1 is MNHEY and CDR2 is SVGAGI. V trimming: 2 bases; J trimming: 6 bases; junction bases outside the gene matches: 6. This CDR3 spans 14 amino acids. CDR3 amino acids: CASSYLQGSDGYTF. As DNA, the CDR3 is TGTGCCAGCAGTTACCTACAGGGGTCTGATGGCTACACCTTC.

This chain uses TRBV19 with TRBJ2-5, with 9 bases lining up with TRBD2. Unmatched junction bases numbered 12, after V lost 6 bases and J lost 4 bases. Germline V gives CDR1 LNHDA, CDR2 SQIVND (reference sequence). CDR3 length equals 16 residues. CDR3 nucleotide sequence: TGTGCCAGTAGCCCCAGTCCGGCGGGAGGGCGAGAGACCCAGTACTTC. Translating it yields CASSPSPAGGRETQYF. Combining the CDR3 with reference TRBV19 and TRBJ2-5 gives the whole variable domain DGGITQSPKYLFRKEGQNVTLSCEQNLNHDAMYWYRQDPGQGLRLIYYSQIVNDFQKGDIAEGYSVSREKKESFPLTVTSAQKNPTAFYLCASSPSPAGGRETQYFGPGTRLLVL.

The CDR3: CANSTTNEKLFF. CDR3 coding DNA: TGTGCCAACAGTACAACTAATGAAAAACTGTTTTTT. V gene TRBV21-1 combines with J gene TRBJ1-4. TRBV21-1 has pseudogene status. CDR3 size: 12 residues.

This clone was seen once. V usage is TRBV29-1 and J usage is TRBJ2-5; D is unclear. Germline V gene lookup returns CDR1 SQVTM and CDR2 ANQGSEA. The CDR3 spans 15 residues. The V end lost 0 bases, the J end lost 4 bases, and 15 bases lay between the germline ends. CDR3 sequence: CSVEDRTVDLETQYF. Written as DNA, the CDR3 is TGCAGCGTTGAAGATAGGACGGTGGATTTAGAGACCCAGTACTTC.

This chain joins TRBV29-1 and TRBJ2-1, with a weak D call TRBD1 (6 bases). Trimming pared 2 bases from V and 6 bases from J, leaving 11 bases between. Germline lookup yields CDR1 SQVTM and CDR2 ANQGSEA. The CDR3 runs 13 residues. Written as DNA, the CDR3 is TGCAGCGTTGAAACAGGGAAAACCAATGAGCAGTTCTTC. The encoded protein is CSVETGKTNEQFF.

This sequence joins TRBV6-5 and TRBJ2-7; 8 bases fit TRBD1. Germline V gene data show CDR1 as MNHEY and CDR2 as SVGAGI. This CDR3 has 16 residues. The trim removed 0 bases at V and 3 bases at J, leaving 7 bases unmatched. CDR3 nucleotides: TGTGCCAGCAGTTACTCGACAGGGGAAGCTCTCTACGAGCAGTACTTC. Protein product: CASSYSTGEALYEQYF.

The rearrangement links TRBV9 to TRBJ2-3; D may be TRBD1 or TRBD2 (6 bases each). The CDR3 length is 17 residues. Germline lookup yields CDR1 SGDLS and CDR2 YYNGEE. Trimming pared 3 bases from V and 3 bases from J, leaving 20 bases between. CDR3 coding DNA: TGTGCCAGCAGCGCCGTACCGGGACACGGAGGGACAGATACGCAGTATTTT. This translates into CASSAVPGHGGTDTQYF.

This chain uses TRBV9 with TRBJ2-1; maybe TRBD1 (6 bases). CDR3 length: 14 amino acids. Per germline, CDR1 SGDLS and CDR2 YYNGEE. Trimming cost V 0 bases and J 8 bases, with 12 bases left between them. CDR3 bases: TGTGCCAGCAGCGTAGAGGACAGCGCCCATGAGCAGTTCTTC. Translating gives CASSVEDSAHEQFF.